This T cell receptor (beta chain) was observed in a study of blood T cells in healthy people across ages. Study background: The capture of about one barcoded beta molecule per two T cells was achieved by template switching.

Healthy individuals of Caucasian origin from Russia, aged 6 to 90, served as donors. Total RNA, at least 5.5 micrograms per sample, came from PBMCs. Sample-barcoded 5' priming and a J-beta primer mix drove a second PCR of about 6 to 12 cycles. Sequencing of every sample gave 3 million or more CDR3-containing paired-end reads. TCRdb used MiXCR to reprocess the 5' RACE reads, holding one entry per CDR3 protein. The profile shows 710,000 or so distinct CDR3 sequences, roughly 32% of them singletons. Germline V gene lookup returns CDR1 SGHRS and CDR2 YFSETQ. The J segment lost 4 bases and the V segment lost 4 bases, leaving 13 bases of the junction unmatched. This CDR3 comprises 16 residues.

The V and J genes are TRBV5-1 and TRBJ1-2; 7 nucleotides match TRBD1. Input material: blood. The receptor was isolated from a woman of 80 years or more in good health. This CDR3 reads CASSTESRGSVYGYTF. CDR3 nucleotide sequence: TGCGCCAGCAGCACAGAGAGCAGGGGGAGCGTCTATGGCTACACCTTC.